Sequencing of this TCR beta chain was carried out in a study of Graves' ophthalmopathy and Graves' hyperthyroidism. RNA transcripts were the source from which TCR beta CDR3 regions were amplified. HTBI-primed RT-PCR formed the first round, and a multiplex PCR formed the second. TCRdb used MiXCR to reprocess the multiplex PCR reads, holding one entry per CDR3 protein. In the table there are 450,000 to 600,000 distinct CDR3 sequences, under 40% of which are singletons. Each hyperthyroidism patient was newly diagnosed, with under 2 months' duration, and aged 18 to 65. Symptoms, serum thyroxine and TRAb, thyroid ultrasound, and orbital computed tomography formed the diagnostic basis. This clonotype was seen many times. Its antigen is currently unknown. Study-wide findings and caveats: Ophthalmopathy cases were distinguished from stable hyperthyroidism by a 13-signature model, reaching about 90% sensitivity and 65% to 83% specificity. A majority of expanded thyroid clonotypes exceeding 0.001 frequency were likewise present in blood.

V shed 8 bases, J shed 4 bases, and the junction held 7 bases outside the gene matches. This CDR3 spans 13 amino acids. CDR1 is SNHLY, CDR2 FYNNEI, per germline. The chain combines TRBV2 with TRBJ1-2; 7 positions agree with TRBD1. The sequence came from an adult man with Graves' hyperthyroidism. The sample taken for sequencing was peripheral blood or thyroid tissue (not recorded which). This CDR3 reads CASFIDRVYGYTF. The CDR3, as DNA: TGTGCCAGCTTTATCGACAGGGTCTATGGCTACACCTTC. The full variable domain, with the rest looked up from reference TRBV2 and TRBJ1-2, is EPEVTQTPSHQVTQMGQEVILRCVPISNHLYFYWYRQILGQKVEFLVSFYNNEISEKSEIFDDQFSVERPDGSNFTLKIRSTKLEDSAMYFCASFIDRVYGYTFGSGTRLTVV.